The sequence of this T cell receptor beta chain was determined in a study of T cells after posttransplantation cyclophosphamide. Sampled 1 year posttransplant, controls received myeloablative marrow transplants, methotrexate and a calcineurin inhibitor. CDR1 is LNHDA and CDR2 is SQIVND in the germline V gene (reference sequence). The CDR3 consists of 16 residues. The V end was cut by 3 bases, the J end by 4 bases, with 16 bases between. This table comes from immunoSEQ multiplex PCR, and its TCRdb copy is limited to in-frame clones, with some not included. The table records over 20,000 clones, 65% to 90% of them present only once. This clone was recorded a few times. No antigen is known for it. Study-wide results and caveats: Blood and skin or GI T cell repertoires showed limited TRB overlap.

The chain joins TRBV19 to TRBJ1-3; D unresolved. The specimen was PBMCs, collected roughly a year after allogeneic stem cell transplant with calcineurin inhibitor and methotrexate. The receptor comes from a female patient between 30 and 39 years old who received an allogeneic stem cell transplant from an unrelated donor, was CMV-positive, and had acute and chronic GVHD. The graft donor may account for some of the T cells. CDR3 region: CASSIPPGMKGNTIYF. Written as DNA, the CDR3 is TGTGCCAGTAGTATCCCCCCGGGAATGAAAGGAAACACCATATATTTT.